The sequence of this T cell receptor (beta chain) was determined in a study of T cells in Graves' hyperthyroidism and ophthalmopathy (dated by TCRdb to about 2019). In terms of the full investigation: Peripheral blood was collected at initial diagnosis, before any treatment. To identify TCR V-J signatures that set the groups apart, the researchers used a discovery cohort of 100 patients, made up of 40 to 45 with Graves' ophthalmopathy and around 58 with stable Graves' hyperthyroidism. Prospective prediction of ophthalmopathy was tested in an independent validation cohort consisting of 18 to 20 hyperthyroidism patients and approximately 16 patients who later progressed to ophthalmopathy. The roughly 100 discovery patients were randomly split 7:3 into training and test sets. The study also compared thyroid tissue and blood T-cell repertoires from roughly six Graves' hyperthyroidism patients. After sampling, hyperthyroidism patients received methimazole starting at 30 mg daily, and ophthalmopathy patients received high-dose intravenous methylprednisolone. The paper describes TCR Vbeta CDR3 sequencing of around 130 peripheral blood samples, made up of approximately 40 ophthalmopathy patients, around 78 hyperthyroidism patients and roughly 17 progressor patients. General conclusions and limits of the study: In validation, the model predicted progression to ophthalmopathy a median of roughly 6.1 months before onset, with over 60% sensitivity and 72.22% specificity. A 13 V-J signature model separated ophthalmopathy from stable hyperthyroidism, with approximately 86% sensitivity and roughly 82% specificity in cross-validation and 80%/75% in testing. Sample size was not statistically predetermined, and investigators were not blinded to group allocation. Blood samples also contained most of the expanded thyroid clonotypes (frequency above 0.001), which suggests that blood repertoires may reflect thyroid immune responses.

Looking up the germline V gene yields CDR1 LGHNA and CDR2 YSLEER. From cysteine to phenylalanine, the CDR3 is 15 amino acids long. The CDR3 DNA has 45 bases and is translated from base 1. With respect to this clonotype: Its binding antigen is unknown. One end of the junction is discordant with germline, which a read error may explain.

In the ophthalmopathy patients, disease was moderately to severely active, with a Clinical Activity Score of 3 or more, a NOSPECS grade of 4 or more, and a duration of less than 3 months. Exclusion was applied to patients with uncontrolled infections, other autoimmune diseases, pregnancy or lactation. Clinical symptoms, serum thyroxine and TRAb, thyroid ultrasound, and orbital computed tomography formed the basis for the diagnoses. PBMCs were separated from roughly 10 ml of fresh peripheral blood using Ficoll-Paque density gradient centrifugation. Total RNA was extracted using Trizol reagent, and RNA quality was assessed on an Agilent 2100 Bioanalyzer. The TCR beta CDR3 regions were amplified from RNA transcripts. The TCR CDR3 was subjected to a first round of RT-PCR using the HTBI primer set and the Qiagen OneStep RT-PCR kit. Libraries were constructed in a second round of multiplex PCR, after which size selection and purification were performed. The libraries were sequenced on an Illumina HiSeq2000 using paired-end 100 bp reads. The authors' pipeline ran thus. SOAPnuke was used to process the raw data, with reads discarded if the reads contained adapters or uncalled bases, had a mean Phred below 15, or lacked an exact constant-primer or identifier match. COPE v1.2.5 was used to merge the high-quality paired reads, and each unique nucleotide sequence was defined as a clonotype. MiTCR v1.1 was used to align clonotypes to the IMGT TRBV, TRBD and TRBJ reference segments. The analysis was restricted to V-J combinations with a frequency above 0.0001, which together covered 98% to 99.2% of the repertoires. The TCS score was defined as the ratio of F50 (clonal expansion) to E x V (chaos), calculated using BLOSUM62-based TCRdist between CDR3 peptides within each V-J. Welch's t-statistics and random forest reduced approximately 520 V-J features to 10 to 15, which were used in a naive Bayes classifier (R e1071). In-frame beta chains were kept once TCRdb had trimmed the public reads at Q25 with fastp and called clones with MiXCR. Each entry merges the rows of one CDR3 protein and shows their most common DNA and genes. Here the V and J calls rest on TCRdb's processing, not on the authors' analysis. Counted in this sample were roughly 500,000 distinct CDR3 sequences; roughly a sixth of them appeared once. 25% to 30% of the sample is in the top ten clones.

The sequence derives from a woman between 25 and 40 years old with Graves' ophthalmopathy. In this chain, TRBV4-3 is recombined with TRBJ1-3, with 10 junctional bases fitting TRBD1. Sequenced material: blood. The CDR3 protein: CASSQGQGAGNAIYF. The bases are TGCGCCAGCAGCCAAGGACAGGGGGCTGGAAACGCCATATATTTT.